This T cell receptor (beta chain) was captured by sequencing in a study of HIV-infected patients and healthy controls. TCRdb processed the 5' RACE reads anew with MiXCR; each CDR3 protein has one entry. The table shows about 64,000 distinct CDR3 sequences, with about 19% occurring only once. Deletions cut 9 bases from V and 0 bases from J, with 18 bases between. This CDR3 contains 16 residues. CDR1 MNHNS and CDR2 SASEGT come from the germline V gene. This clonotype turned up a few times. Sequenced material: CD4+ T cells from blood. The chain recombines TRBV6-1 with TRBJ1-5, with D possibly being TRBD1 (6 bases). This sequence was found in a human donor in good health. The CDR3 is CARANGTIYSNQPQHF. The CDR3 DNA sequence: TGTGCCAGGGCAAATGGGACAATTTATAGCAATCAGCCCCAGCATTTT.